One sample yielded the 29 T cell receptor beta chains listed below, sequenced in a study of blood T cell repertoires in COVID-19. Assay used: immunoSEQ multiplex PCR; TCRdb lists only in-frame clones, some missing. This sample has 190,000 or so clones, with 86% found just once. Material for sequencing was peripheral blood. Source of these receptors: a woman in her seventies with acute or convalescent COVID-19.

The chain joins TRBV11-3 to TRBJ1-3; 7 positions agree with TRBD1. The CDR3 totals 14 residues. V lost 2 bases and J lost 2; bases outside the gene matches: 0. Per the germline V gene, CDR1 is SGHNT and CDR2 is YENEEA. DNA for the CDR3: TGTGCCAGCAGCTTACAGGGGGCTGGAAACACCATATATTTT. Encoded protein: CASSLQGAGNTIYF.

The chain couples TRBV5-4 to TRBJ2-1; 8 nucleotides match TRBD2. V gave up 0 bases and J gave up 6 bases; unmatched junction bases: 5. The CDR3 covers 15 residues. Looked up from germline, CDR1 is SGHNT and CDR2 is YYREEE (reference sequence). CDR3 DNA: TGTGCCAGCAGCTTGGCGGGGGGGGAGGGCAATGAGCAGTTCTTC. As protein: CASSLAGGEGNEQFF.

This clone was detected only once. The rearrangement uses TRBV5-6 and TRBJ1-2, with no clear D. CDR3 length equals 13 residues. CDR1 is SGHDT, CDR2 YYEEEE, per germline. V lost 1 base and J lost 0, with 4 bases in between. CDR3 coding DNA: TGTGCCAGCAGCTTGCCTGCTAACTATGGCTACACCTTC. Its translation is CASSLPANYGYTF.

The sample holds a few counts of this clone. The chain carries TRBV29-1 and TRBJ2-1; no definite D call. In germline, CDR1 is SQVTM, CDR2 ANQGSEA. Trimming removed 8 bases from V and 3 bases from J, with 8 bases in between. This CDR3 has 11 residues. CDR3 coding DNA: TGCAGCCCTGAGATCTACAATGAGCAGTTCTTC. It specifies CSPEIYNEQFF.

Points on this clone: Other DNA sequences in the sample encode the same CDR3. The chain employs TRBV5-6 and TRBJ1-1; 9 bases map to TRBD1. J lost 4 bases, V lost 3 bases, and 1 base had no gene match. CDR1 and CDR2 (germline): SGHDT, YYEEEE. The CDR3 sequence is 13 residues long. In nucleotides, the CDR3 is TGTGCCAGCAGCTCGACAGGGGGCACTGAAGCTTTCTTT. Its translation: CASSSTGGTEAFF. Full variable domain (rest looked up from reference TRBV5-6 and TRBJ1-1): DAGVTQSPTHLIKTRGQQVTLRCSPKSGHDTVSWYQQALGQGPQFIFQYYEEEERQRGNFPDRFSGHQFPNYSSELNVNALLLGDSALYLCASSSTGGTEAFFGQGTRLTVV.

This chain links TRBV7-8 with TRBJ2-7; no definite D call. The V gene's germline CDR1 is SGHVS and CDR2 FQNEAQ. This CDR3 contains 14 residues. V lost 2 bases, J lost 2 bases, and 10 bases lay in between. CDR3 nucleotides: TGTGCCAGCAGCTTACCGGGTCTACCCTACGAGCAGTACTTC. This codes for CASSLPGLPYEQYF. Based on the CDR3 plus reference TRBV7-8 and TRBJ2-7, the full variable domain is GAGVSQSPRYKVAKRGQDVALRCDPISGHVSLFWYQQALGQGPEFLTYFQNEAQLDKSGLPSDRFFAERPEGSVSTLKIQRTQQEDSAVYLCASSLPGLPYEQYFGPGTRLTVT.

The rearrangement uses TRBV7-6 and TRBJ2-1; TRBD1 matches 9 bases. The CDR3 is made up of 16 amino acids. Germline-derived CDR1 and CDR2 are SGHVS and FNYEAQ. Losses at the gene ends were 1 base for V and 6 bases for J; bases not matched to a gene: 7. The CDR3 is CASSLVRTGVGNEQFF. CDR3 nucleotide sequence: TGTGCCAGCAGCTTAGTACGGACAGGGGTAGGCAATGAGCAGTTCTTC.

Here the CDR3 reads CASSLSLADTDTQYF. Here the CDR3 DNA reads TGTGCCAGCAGTTTAAGTCTAGCGGACACAGATACGCAGTATTTT. This chain links TRBV28 with TRBJ2-3, with TRBD2 matching 7 bases. The CDR3 is 15 residues long. Germline lookup yields CDR1 MDHEN and CDR2 SYDVKM. The ends lost 2 bases at V and 2 bases at J; junction bases unmatched: 4.

The chain links TRBV5-6 to TRBJ1-2; 10 bases are shared with TRBD1. J gave up 0 bases and V 4 bases, and 9 bases lay outside the gene matches. This CDR3 is 17 amino acids long. Germline V gene lookup returns CDR1 SGHDT and CDR2 YYEEEE. The CDR3 sequence is CASSPGDRGPSNYGYTF. In DNA, the CDR3 is TGTGCCAGCAGCCCGGGAGACAGGGGGCCTTCTAACTATGGCTACACCTTC.

The chain combines TRBV24-1 with TRBJ2-1, with 7 nucleotides matching TRBD2. V gave up 0 bases and J gave up 2 bases; unmatched junction bases: 3. Germline lookup yields CDR1 KGHDR and CDR2 SFDVKD. The CDR3 has 16 amino acids. CDR3 residues: CATSDLGGGAYNEQFF. CDR3 nucleotide sequence: TGTGCCACCAGTGATTTGGGGGGGGGAGCCTACAATGAGCAGTTCTTC.

The chain uses TRBV18 and TRBJ2-7; no definite D call. V was cut by 3 bases and J by 2 bases, with 11 bases left in between. The CDR3 has 14 residues. Germline values: CDR1 KGHSH, CDR2 LQKENI. This chain's CDR3 is CASSPSVGPYEQYF. CDR3 coding DNA: TGTGCCAGCTCACCCTCGGTGGGCCCCTACGAGCAGTACTTC.

The chain joins TRBV7-9 to TRBJ2-5; 9 bases are a match to TRBD2. V gave up 7 bases and J gave up 1 base; unmatched junction bases: 7. The length of the CDR3 is 15 residues. Germline V gene sequence: CDR1 SEHNR, CDR2 FQNEAQ (reference sequence). The DNA of the CDR3 is TGTGCCAGCACCATAACAGCGGGAGGCCAAGAGACCCAGTACTTC. It encodes CASTITAGGQETQYF.

The rearrangement uses TRBV6-6 and TRBJ2-3; tentative D call: TRBD1 (6 bases). The CDR3 is made up of 16 amino acids. Trimming pared 0 bases from V and 0 bases from J, leaving 10 bases between. Germline CDR1 MNHNY, CDR2 SVGAGI (reference sequence). CDR3 sequence reads: CASSYSNRDSTDTQYF. CDR3 coding DNA: TGTGCCAGCAGTTACTCGAACAGGGATAGCACAGATACGCAGTATTTT.

The chain links TRBV29-1 to TRBJ2-3; D is ambiguous. V was pared by 5 bases and J by 4 bases, with 7 bases between. The CDR3 is 11 amino acids. Germline-derived CDR1 and CDR2 are SQVTM and ANQGSEA. The CDR3 coding sequence is TGCAGCGTTCTAACCGCAGATACGCAGTATTTT. Its protein is CSVLTADTQYF.

The V gene is TRBV18, the J gene TRBJ1-2; weak D call: TRBD1 (5 bases). Per the germline V gene, CDR1 is KGHSH and CDR2 is LQKENI. This CDR3 has 13 amino acids. Trimming took off 3 bases at V and 7 bases at J, with 12 bases between the two ends. The CDR3, as DNA: TGTGCCAGCTCACCCGGGGGGGTAGGTGGCTACACCTTC. Residues: CASSPGGVGGYTF.

The chain is built from TRBV7-3 and TRBJ2-2; TRBD1 aligns across 8 bases. Germline lookup yields CDR1 SGHTA and CDR2 FQGTGA. The CDR3 runs 16 residues. The V and J ends lost 2 bases and 1 base, in that order; junction bases with no gene match: 3. CDR3 in amino acids: CASSLQGAQNTGELFF. DNA of the CDR3: TGTGCCAGCAGCTTACAGGGGGCGCAGAACACCGGGGAGCTGTTTTTT.

The chain carries TRBV10-3 and TRBJ1-2, with 8 bases fitting TRBD1. The CDR3 is made up of 16 amino acids. Germline V lookup: CDR1 ENHRY, CDR2 SYGVKD. Trimming removed 3 bases from V and 8 bases from J; junction bases left unmatched: 14. The CDR3 DNA follows: TGTGCCATCAGTGACCAGGGGGCTTTAGGAGTACGGGGCTACACCTTC. This translates into CAISDQGALGVRGYTF.

The gene calls are TRBV6-1 and TRBJ2-4; 9 nucleotides match TRBD2. Trimming removed 3 bases from V and 1 base from J; junction bases left unmatched: 4. Germline V gene sequence: CDR1 MNHNS, CDR2 SASEGT. This CDR3 has 16 amino acids. For the CDR3, the DNA is TGTGCCAGCAGTGAGAGCGGGAGGCCCGCCAAAAACATTCAGTACTTC. It codes for CASSESGRPAKNIQYF.

V gene TRBV20-1 combines with J gene TRBJ1-1, with D unresolved. The germline CDR1 and CDR2 sequences are DFQATT and SNEGSKA (reference sequence). V gave up 3 bases and J gave up 6 bases, with 8 bases separating them. The CDR3 sequence is 11 residues long. CDR3 loop: CSARLLPEAFF. Here the CDR3 DNA reads TGCAGTGCTAGGTTACTGCCTGAAGCTTTCTTT.

This chain uses TRBV10-3 with TRBJ2-3, with 11 nucleotides matching TRBD1. The ends lost 10 bases at V and 4 bases at J; junction bases unmatched: 7. Germline V CDR1 and CDR2: ENHRY, SYGVKD. The CDR3 loop spans 14 amino acids. The CDR3 DNA sequence: TGTGCCACCCGGTCGGGACAGGGGGCAGATACGCAGTATTTT. It translates to CATRSGQGADTQYF.

In its sample, this clone was seen once. The chain joins TRBV28 to TRBJ2-1, with TRBD1 identical over 7 bases. J was trimmed by 0 bases and V by 3 bases; bases with no gene match: 5. Germline V lookup: CDR1 MDHEN, CDR2 SYDVKM. The CDR3 sequence is 16 residues long. This CDR3 reads CASSFGGQASYNEQFF. The CDR3, as DNA: TGTGCCAGCAGTTTTGGCGGACAGGCCTCCTACAATGAGCAGTTCTTC.

The chain has TRBV10-1 and TRBJ2-1, with D possibly matching TRBD1 (5 bases). The germline CDR1 and CDR2 sequences are WNHNN and SYGVQD (reference sequence). V was pared by 6 bases and J by 4 bases, with 10 bases between. This CDR3 is 13 amino acids long. CDR3 in DNA: TGCGCCAGCAGCTTGGACACTTACAATGAGCAGTTCTTC. It translates to CASSLDTYNEQFF.

Regarding this clone: An end of the junction differs from the germline gene, which may be a read error. The chain couples TRBV28 to TRBJ1-2; 7 nucleotides agree with TRBD1. The CDR3 totals 10 residues. Germline V gives CDR1 MDHEN, CDR2 SYDVKM. The CDR3 DNA sequence: TGTGCCAGCGGACAGGTCCTCCACATCTTC. It encodes CASGQVLHIF.

The chain uses TRBV6-5 and TRBJ1-4; D is uncertain. Trimming shortened V by 0 bases and J by 1 base, and 9 bases separated the two germline ends. The CDR3 has 16 amino acids. Germline values: CDR1 MNHEY, CDR2 SVGAGI. The CDR3 nucleotides are TGTGCCAGCAGTTACTCCAGGACTCGAACTAATGAAAAACTGTTTTTT. Protein product: CASSYSRTRTNEKLFF.

The chain joins TRBV5-4 to TRBJ2-3; D perhaps matches TRBD1 (5 bases). Germline V CDR1 and CDR2: SGHNT, YYREEE (reference sequence). V dropped 1 base and J dropped 6 bases, with 12 bases sitting between them. This CDR3 contains 14 residues. CDR3 DNA: TGTGCCAGCAGCTTGCAAGGGGCGAGGGATACGCAGTATTTT. This encodes CASSLQGARDTQYF. Full variable domain (missing parts from reference TRBV5-4 and TRBJ2-3): ETGVTQSPTHLIKTRGQQVTLRCSSQSGHNTVSWYQQALGQGPQFIFQYYREEENGRGNFPPRFSGLQFPNYSSELNVNALELDDSALYLCASSLQGARDTQYFGPGTRLTVL.

The chain links TRBV1 to TRBJ2-1; TRBD2, as called in the table, went unchecked against the DNA. TRBV1 is shown as a pseudogene. This CDR3 has 15 amino acids. Written as DNA, the CDR3 is TGCACCAGCAGCCAAGGCAAGCGGGGGAGGGATGAGCAGTTCTTC. Translated, it gives CTSSQGKRGRDEQFF.

This chain uses TRBV5-1 with TRBJ2-7; tentatively, D is TRBD1 (5 bases). This CDR3 has 14 residues. V was shortened by 1 base and J by 4 bases, with 12 bases between the two germline ends. Germline-derived CDR1 and CDR2 are SGHRS and YFSETQ. The CDR3: CASSLYPGSYEQYF. For the CDR3, the DNA is TGCGCCAGCAGCTTGTATCCAGGGTCGTACGAGCAGTACTTC.

The chain employs TRBV5-6 and TRBJ2-3; 7 bases map to TRBD1. V gave up 5 bases and J gave up 0 bases; unmatched junction bases: 6. Per the germline V gene, CDR1 is SGHDT and CDR2 is YYEEEE. The CDR3 consists of 15 residues. CDR3 sequence (DNA): TGTGCCAGCAGTACCACAGGGGCGAGCACAGATACGCAGTATTTT. Its protein is CASSTTGASTDTQYF.

The V gene is TRBV2, the J gene TRBJ1-1; 7 positions agree with TRBD1. The germline gives CDR1 SNHLY, CDR2 FYNNEI. With 4 bases clipped from V and 1 base from J, the junction kept 6 bases outside the gene matches. CDR3 length: 15 residues. CDR3 in amino acids: CASSGQGIWNTEAFF. Here the CDR3 DNA reads TGTGCCAGCAGTGGACAGGGAATTTGGAACACTGAAGCTTTCTTT.